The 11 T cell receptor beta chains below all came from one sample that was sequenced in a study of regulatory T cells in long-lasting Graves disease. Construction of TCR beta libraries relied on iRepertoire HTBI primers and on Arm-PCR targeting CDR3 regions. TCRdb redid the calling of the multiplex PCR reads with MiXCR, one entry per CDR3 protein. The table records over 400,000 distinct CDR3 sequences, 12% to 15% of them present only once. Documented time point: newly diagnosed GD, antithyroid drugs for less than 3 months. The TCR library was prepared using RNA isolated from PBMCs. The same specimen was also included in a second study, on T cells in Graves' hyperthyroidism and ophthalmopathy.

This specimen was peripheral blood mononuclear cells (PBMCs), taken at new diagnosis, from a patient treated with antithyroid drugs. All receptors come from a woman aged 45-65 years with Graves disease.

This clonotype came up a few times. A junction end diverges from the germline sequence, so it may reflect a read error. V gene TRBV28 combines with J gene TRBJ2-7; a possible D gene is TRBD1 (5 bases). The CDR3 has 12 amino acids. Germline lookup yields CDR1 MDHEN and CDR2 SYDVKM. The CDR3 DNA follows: TGTGCCAGCCGACCGACAGCCTACGAGCGGTACTTC. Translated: CASRPTAYERYF.

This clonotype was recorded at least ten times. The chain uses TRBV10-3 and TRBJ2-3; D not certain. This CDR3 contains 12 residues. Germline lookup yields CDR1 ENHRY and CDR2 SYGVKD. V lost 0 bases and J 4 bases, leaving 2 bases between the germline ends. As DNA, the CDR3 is TGTGCCATCAGTGAGTCGTCAGATACGCAGTATTTT. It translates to CAISESSDTQYF.

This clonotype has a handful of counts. The CDR3, as DNA: TGCGCCAGCAGTGAGATTTCCGATGAGCAGTTCTTC. It yields the protein CASSEISDEQFF. The J gene is TRBJ2-1, the V gene TRBV10-2, with no clear D. Germline V gene sequence: CDR1 WSHSY, CDR2 SAAADI. V was clipped by 2 bases and J by 8 bases, with 7 bases between them. CDR3 length: 12 amino acids.

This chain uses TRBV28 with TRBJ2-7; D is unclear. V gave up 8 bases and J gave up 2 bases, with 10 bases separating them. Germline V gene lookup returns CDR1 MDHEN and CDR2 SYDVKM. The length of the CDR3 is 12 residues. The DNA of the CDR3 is TGTGCCAGCCGCTTAGGCACCTACGAGCAGTACTTC. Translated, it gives CASRLGTYEQYF.

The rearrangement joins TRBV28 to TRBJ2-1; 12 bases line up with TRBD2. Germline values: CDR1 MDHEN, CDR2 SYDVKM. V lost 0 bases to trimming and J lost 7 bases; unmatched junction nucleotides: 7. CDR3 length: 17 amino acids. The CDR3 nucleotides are TGTGCCAGCAGTTTATGGGTGCTAGCGGGAGGGGCAAATGAGCAGTTCTTC. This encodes CASSLWVLAGGANEQFF. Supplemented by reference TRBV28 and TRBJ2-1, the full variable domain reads DVKVTQSSRYLVKRTGEKVFLECVQDMDHENMFWYRQDPGLGLRLIYFSYDVKMKEKGDIPEGYSVSREKKERFSLILESASTNQTSMYLCASSLWVLAGGANEQFFGPGTRLTVL.

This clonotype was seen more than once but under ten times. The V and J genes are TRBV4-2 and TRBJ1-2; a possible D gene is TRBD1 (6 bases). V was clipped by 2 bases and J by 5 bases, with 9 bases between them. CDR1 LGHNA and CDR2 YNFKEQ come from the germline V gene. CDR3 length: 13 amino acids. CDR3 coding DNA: TGTGCCAGCAGCCAACCAGGGGAATATGGCTACACCTTC. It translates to CASSQPGEYGYTF.

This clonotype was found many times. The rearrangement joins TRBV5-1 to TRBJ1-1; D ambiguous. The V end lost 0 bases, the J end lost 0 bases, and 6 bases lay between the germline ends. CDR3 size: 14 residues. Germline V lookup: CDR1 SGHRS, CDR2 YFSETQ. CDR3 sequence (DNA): TGCGCCAGCAGCTTGGATCTTCTGAACACTGAAGCTTTCTTT. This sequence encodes CASSLDLLNTEAFF.

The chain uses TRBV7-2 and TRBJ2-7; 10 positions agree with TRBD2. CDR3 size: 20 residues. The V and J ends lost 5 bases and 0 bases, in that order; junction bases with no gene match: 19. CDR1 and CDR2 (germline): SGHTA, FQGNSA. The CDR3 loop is CASSPSGYSASGRLSYEQYF. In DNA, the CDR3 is TGTGCCAGCAGCCCCTCAGGGTATTCGGCTAGCGGGAGACTCTCCTACGAGCAGTACTTC.

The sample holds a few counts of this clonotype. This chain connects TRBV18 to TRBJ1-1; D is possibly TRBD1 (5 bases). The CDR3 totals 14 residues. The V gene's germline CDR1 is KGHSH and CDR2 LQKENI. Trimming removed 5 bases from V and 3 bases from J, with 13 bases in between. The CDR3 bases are TGTGCCAGCTCAACCCTTGGGACGGACACTGAAGCTTTCTTT. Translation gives CASSTLGTDTEAFF.

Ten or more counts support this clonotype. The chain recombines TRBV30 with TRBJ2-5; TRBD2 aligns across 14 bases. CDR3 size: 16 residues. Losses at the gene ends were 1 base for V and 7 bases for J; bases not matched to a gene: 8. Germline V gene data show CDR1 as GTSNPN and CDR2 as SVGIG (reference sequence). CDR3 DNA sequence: TGTGCCTGGAGTGCCCGGGGACTAGCGGGAGAAGTGACCCAGTACTTC. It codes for CAWSARGLAGEVTQYF.

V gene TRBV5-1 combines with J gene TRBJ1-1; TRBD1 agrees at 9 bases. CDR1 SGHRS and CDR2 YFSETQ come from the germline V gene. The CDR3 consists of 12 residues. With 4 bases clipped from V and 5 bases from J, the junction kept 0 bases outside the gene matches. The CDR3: CASSGQGTEAFF. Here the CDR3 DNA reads TGCGCCAGCAGCGGACAGGGGACTGAAGCTTTCTTT.